One sample yielded the 29 T cell receptor beta chains listed below, sequenced in a study of T cell responses to AZD1222 COVID-19 vaccine. Generated by immunoSEQ multiplex PCR, the TCRdb table keeps only in-frame clones and is missing some. The table has approximately 94,000 clones, approximately 87% seen once. The source material was peripheral blood, sampled on day 0 of AZD1222 vaccination. The receptors stem from an adult in good health.

The chain has TRBV7-2 and TRBJ2-1, with a possible D match to TRBD1 (6 bases). This CDR3 contains 15 residues. Germline V gene sequence: CDR1 SGHTA, CDR2 FQGNSA. Trimming stripped 2 bases from V and 5 bases from J, with 13 bases between. DNA of the CDR3: TGTGCCAGCAGCTTAATGCCAGGGGATCACAATGAGCAGTTCTTC. Protein: CASSLMPGDHNEQFF.

V gene TRBV5-1 combines with J gene TRBJ2-2; D is perhaps TRBD1 (6 bases). This CDR3 is 15 amino acids long. V lost 4 bases and J lost 1, with 11 bases in between. Germline lookup yields CDR1 SGHRS and CDR2 YFSETQ. CDR3 region: CASSRWTENTGELFF. The CDR3 bases are TGCGCCAGCAGCCGTTGGACAGAGAACACCGGGGAGCTGTTTTTT.

This chain joins TRBV14 and TRBJ2-7, with D possibly called TRBD1 or TRBD2 (6 bases each). The CDR3 is made up of 13 amino acids. CDR1 and CDR2 (germline): SGHDN, FVKESK. The V end was cut by 2 bases, the J end by 6 bases, with 11 bases between. The CDR3 DNA reads TGTGCCAGCAGCCAAACAGGGACTGCCGAGCAGTACTTC. It encodes CASSQTGTAEQYF.

The chain has TRBV11-2 and TRBJ1-3; D possibly corresponds to TRBD1 (5 bases). This CDR3 spans 15 amino acids. V was cut by 3 bases and J by 4 bases, with 13 bases left in between. CDR1 and CDR2 (germline): SGHAT, FQNNGV. CDR3 region: CASSFLLGQGNTIYF. The CDR3 nucleotides read TGTGCCAGCAGCTTCCTTTTGGGGCAAGGAAACACCATATATTTT.

The chain employs TRBV29-1 and TRBJ1-2; TRBD1 matches at 9 bases. Germline V gene lookup returns CDR1 SQVTM and CDR2 ANQGSEA. This CDR3 contains 13 residues. The junction had 10 bases not matched to a gene; V was cut back by 6 bases and J by 8 bases. CDR3 nucleotides: TGCAGCGTGCCTCCGGGACAGGGAGCCGGCTACACCTTC. Encoded protein: CSVPPGQGAGYTF.

The chain has TRBV20-1 and TRBJ2-7, with D possibly matching TRBD2 (5 bases). Germline V gene sequence: CDR1 DFQATT, CDR2 SNEGSKA (reference sequence). CDR3 length: 14 amino acids. V was pared by 3 bases and J by 2 bases, with 14 bases between. The CDR3 DNA is TGCAGTGCTAGTCTTGGAAGCGGCGCCTACGAGCAGTACTTC. Translated: CSASLGSGAYEQYF.

V and J are TRBV7-9 and TRBJ2-7; 7 nucleotides align to TRBD2. V trimming: 7 bases; J trimming: 7 bases; junction bases outside the gene matches: 19. CDR1 SEHNR and CDR2 FQNEAQ come from the germline V gene (reference sequence). The CDR3 has 16 residues. CDR3 sequence (DNA): TGTGCCAGCAACTTCCAAACGGGGGGTCAGCCGGGGGAGCAGTACTTC. This encodes CASNFQTGGQPGEQYF.

This clone came up a few times. The chain's CDR3 is CASSVAGGRYEQYF. The CDR3 region has the DNA TGTGCCAGCAGCGTAGCGGGAGGGCGGTACGAGCAGTACTTC. The chain links TRBV9 to TRBJ2-7, with 8 bases identical to TRBD2. This CDR3 region has 14 residues. The germline V gene encodes CDR1 SGDLS and CDR2 YYNGEE. V shed 0 bases and J 4 bases; nucleotides not matched to a gene: 3.

This clone was observed once. This chain uses TRBV7-9 with TRBJ1-2; D not resolved. With 5 bases removed from V and 8 bases from J, the gap between germline ends came to 12 bases. The CDR3 runs 12 residues. CDR1 is SEHNR and CDR2 is FQNEAQ in the germline V gene (reference sequence). The CDR3 nucleotides are TGTGCCAGCAGCCCTCAAGACGGCGGCTACACCTTC. Its translation: CASSPQDGGYTF.

The V call is TRBV10-2, the J call TRBJ2-1; 9 nucleotides match TRBD2. The CDR3 has 17 residues. Germline V gives CDR1 WSHSY, CDR2 SAAADI. V dropped 7 bases and J dropped 0; count of bases not matched to a gene: 10. The CDR3 region has the DNA TGCGCCAGCACTAAGGCTAGCGGGGTCAGCTCCTACAATGAGCAGTTCTTC. This encodes CASTKASGVSSYNEQFF.

The rearrangement uses TRBV12-5 and TRBJ2-1, with D unclear. The germline CDR1 and CDR2 sequences are LGHNT and FRNRAP. Trimming removed 9 bases at V and 8 bases at J, with 23 bases between. CDR3 size: 15 residues. CDR3 bases: TGTGCTAGCATGCCCCGAAATCTACGTGACGATGAGCAGTTCTTC. Translated, it gives CASMPRNLRDDEQFF. Together with reference TRBV12-5 and TRBJ2-1, the CDR3 gives the full variable domain: DARVTQTPRHKVTEMGQEVTMRCQPILGHNTVFWYRQTMMQGLELLAYFRNRAPLDDSGMPKDRFSAEMPDATLATLKIQPSEPRDSAVYFCASMPRNLRDDEQFFGPGTRLTVL.

The chain is built from TRBV5-6 and TRBJ2-3; 11 nucleotides agree with TRBD2. V lost 3 bases, J lost 2 bases, and 8 bases stayed unmatched. Germline CDR1 is SGHDT and CDR2 is YYEEEE. The CDR3 contains 17 residues. Here the CDR3 DNA reads TGTGCCAGCAGCTACTCCGGGACTAGCGGTACCACAGATACGCAGTATTTT. It is translated as CASSYSGTSGTTDTQYF.

The chain joins TRBV4-2 to TRBJ1-6, with D possibly being TRBD1 (6 bases). Germline CDR1 is LGHNA and CDR2 is YNFKEQ. The V end lost 0 bases, the J end lost 6 bases, and 12 bases lay between the germline ends. The CDR3 covers 16 residues. CDR3 in DNA: TGTGCCAGCAGCCAAGAGGGGCAGGGGTCTAATTCACCCCTCCACTTT. It codes for CASSQEGQGSNSPLHF.

The chain uses TRBV7-2 and TRBJ1-6, with D possibly matching TRBD1 (5 bases). The CDR3 loop spans 16 amino acids. Germline lookup yields CDR1 SGHTA and CDR2 FQGNSA. With 1 base removed from V and 0 bases from J, the gap between germline ends came to 7 bases. The CDR3 nucleotides are TGTGCCAGCAGCTTAGAGGGGACCTCCTATAATTCACCCCTCCACTTT. Protein: CASSLEGTSYNSPLHF.

V is TRBV4-3 and J is TRBJ2-7; 8 bases are a match to TRBD1. From germline, CDR1 is LGHNA and CDR2 YSLEER. V dropped 4 bases and J dropped 2; count of bases not matched to a gene: 7. This CDR3 has 15 residues. CDR3 nucleotide sequence: TGCGCCAGCAGCCCCGGGACAGGAACCGCCTACGAGCAGTACTTC. It yields the protein CASSPGTGTAYEQYF.

The V gene is TRBV6-5, the J gene TRBJ2-7; weak D call: TRBD2 (5 bases). Trimming cost V 7 bases and J 4 bases, with 20 bases left between them. The V gene's germline CDR1 is MNHEY and CDR2 SVGAGI. The length of the CDR3 is 15 residues. CDR3 protein: CASTGLGAAVYEQYF. The CDR3 region has the DNA TGTGCCAGCACCGGTTTGGGAGCCGCCGTTTACGAGCAGTACTTC.

CDR3 residues: CASSLGGLVDEQYF. DNA of the CDR3: TGTGCCAGCAGCTTAGGGGGACTAGTGGACGAGCAGTACTTC. The rearrangement uses TRBV7-8 and TRBJ2-7, with 8 bases identical to TRBD2. The junction had 4 bases not matched to a gene; V was cut back by 1 base and J by 5 bases. CDR1 is SGHVS, CDR2 FQNEAQ, per germline. The CDR3 spans 14 residues.

This chain uses TRBV27 with TRBJ1-4; D unclear. V was pared by 3 bases and J by 0 bases, with 5 bases between. This CDR3 comprises 14 residues. Germline V gene data show CDR1 as MNHEY and CDR2 as SMNVEV (reference sequence). The CDR3: CASSLRATNEKLFF. The CDR3 coding sequence is TGTGCCAGCAGTTTGAGGGCAACTAATGAAAAACTGTTTTTT.

DNA of the CDR3: TGCGCCAGCAGTAGCCAAACTTCCTACGAGCAGTACTTC. Translating it yields CASSSQTSYEQYF. The rearrangement uses TRBV5-1 and TRBJ2-7; unclear D gene. CDR1 SGHRS and CDR2 YFSETQ come from the germline V gene. The CDR3 consists of 13 residues. The V gene lost 5 bases and the J gene lost 1 base, with 10 bases spanning the gap. The whole variable domain, filled in from reference TRBV5-1 and TRBJ2-7, reads KAGVTQTPRYLIKTRGQQVTLSCSPISGHRSVSWYQQTPGQGLQFLFEYFSETQRNKGNFPGRFSGRQFSNSRSEMNVSTLELGDSALYLCASSSQTSYEQYFGPGTRLTVT.

The CDR3 loop reads CASSLDRRNEKLFF. The CDR3 DNA is TGTGCCAGCAGCTTAGACAGGCGGAATGAAAAACTGTTTTTT. This chain connects TRBV11-2 to TRBJ1-4; no definite D call. CDR1 SGHAT and CDR2 FQNNGV come from the germline V gene. Deletions cut 0 bases from V and 5 bases from J, with 7 bases between. The CDR3 is made up of 14 amino acids.

V gene TRBV18 combines with J gene TRBJ1-1; tentatively, D is TRBD1 (5 bases). CDR1 KGHSH and CDR2 LQKENI come from the germline V gene. The CDR3 has 15 residues. V shed 6 bases and J shed 4 bases, with 18 bases lying between them. This CDR3 is CASSRLGGEGTEAFF. The DNA for the CDR3 is TGTGCCAGCTCCCGGTTGGGGGGTGAGGGCACTGAAGCTTTCTTT.

The rearrangement joins TRBV23-1 to TRBJ1-2; D is undetermined. TRBV23-1 is marked as an open reading frame, function uncertain. This CDR3 is 14 amino acids long. Trimming left V 3 bases short and J 4 bases short, with 12 bases between. The CDR3 protein is CASSQPDYSYGYTF. In nucleotides, the CDR3 is TGCGCCAGCAGTCAGCCCGACTACTCCTATGGCTACACCTTC.

This clone was found a few times. This rearrangement joins TRBV9 to TRBJ1-4; D is perhaps TRBD1 (5 bases). V lost 3 bases to trimming and J lost 8 bases, with 17 bases between them. This CDR3 comprises 15 residues. Germline lookup yields CDR1 SGDLS and CDR2 YYNGEE. The CDR3 DNA follows: TGTGCCAGCAGCGGAGAGGTAGCCGGGGGGGAAAAACTGTTTTTT. Translated, it gives CASSGEVAGGEKLFF.

The chain is built from TRBV20-1 and TRBJ1-2; no reliable D call. V lost 6 bases and J lost 8, with 7 bases in between. The CDR3 is made up of 9 amino acids. Germline CDR1 reads DFQATT; CDR2 reads SNEGSKA (reference sequence). The DNA of the CDR3 is TGCAGTGCCGGGTGGGGCTACACCTTC. It is translated as CSAGWGYTF.

The rearrangement uses TRBV5-1 and TRBJ1-6; a weak D match, TRBD1 (6 bases). CDR3 length: 14 residues. Germline V lookup: CDR1 SGHRS, CDR2 YFSETQ. V was cut by 6 bases and J by 7 bases, with 14 bases left in between. The CDR3 sequence: CASTVQGRNSPLHF. CDR3 in DNA: TGCGCCAGCACCGTGCAGGGGCGGAATTCACCCCTCCACTTT.

This clone turned up a few times. The V and J genes are TRBV3-1 (or the pseudogene TRBV3-2) and TRBJ1-1, with 9 bases that match TRBD1. The CDR3 has 14 residues. CDR1 is LGHDT, CDR2 YNNKEL, per germline (reference sequence). The junction had 6 bases not matched to a gene; V was cut back by 3 bases and J by 7 bases. This chain's CDR3 is CASSHHQDRGEAFF. CDR3 sequence (DNA): TGTGCCAGCAGCCACCACCAGGACAGGGGTGAAGCTTTCTTT.

V gene TRBV18 combines with J gene TRBJ1-2; D remains unclear. The CDR3 runs 14 residues. CDR1 and CDR2 from the germline V gene are KGHSH and LQKENI. The V end lost 3 bases, the J end lost 8 bases, and 16 bases lay between the germline ends. The CDR3 nucleotides read TGTGCCAGCTCACCTTACGTTATTCGCGACGGCTACACCTTC. Amino acids: CASSPYVIRDGYTF.

The gene calls are TRBV2 and TRBJ1-2, with unresolved D. The CDR3 runs 13 residues. The V gene's germline CDR1 is SNHLY and CDR2 FYNNEI. Trimming shortened V by 1 base and J by 4 bases, and 7 bases separated the two germline ends. The CDR3 here is CASSEVERYGYTF. DNA of the CDR3: TGTGCCAGCAGTGAAGTCGAGCGCTATGGCTACACCTTC.

V usage is TRBV20-1 and J usage is TRBJ2-3; 7 bases fit TRBD1. Unmatched junction bases numbered 0, after V lost 3 bases and J lost 6 bases. The CDR3 extends over 11 amino acids. Germline CDR1 and CDR2: DFQATT and SNEGSKA (reference sequence). CDR3 residues: CSARTGDTQYF. In DNA, the CDR3 is TGCAGTGCTAGGACAGGGGATACGCAGTATTTT.